Sequencing of this T cell receptor beta chain was carried out in a study of CD8 T cells in ankylosing spondylitis. A quantitative 5'-RACE method, one with molecular barcodes, was used to make TCR beta libraries. MiXCR, run by TCRdb on the 5' RACE reads, gives a single entry per CDR3 protein. Among roughly 700,000 distinct CDR3 sequences listed, 15% to 20% were seen once. CDR3 length equals 15 residues. V lost 1 base, J lost 2 bases, and 10 bases lay in between. Germline V gene data show CDR1 as LGHNA and CDR2 as YNFKEQ. General study points: CD8+ by phenotype, disease-linked clones were relatively rare in peripheral blood. Disease-linked clones reportedly concentrated significantly in matched ankylosing spondylitis synovial fluid. A motif in TCR beta, a set of several highly homologous variants, appeared characteristic of ankylosing spondylitis blood.

With respect to this clonotype: Its antigen is not known.

The sequence was obtained from a male donor with ankylosing spondylitis. Sequencing input: blood, either unsorted or a sorted T cell fraction (not recorded which). This sequence joins TRBV4-2 and TRBJ2-3; perhaps TRBD2 as D (5 bases). CDR3 loop: CASSQGERTTDTQYF. CDR3 coding DNA: TGTGCCAGCAGCCAAGGGGAGCGGACCACAGATACGCAGTATTTT.